Listed below are T cell receptor beta chains from one sample, sequenced in a study of blood T cell repertoires in COVID-19. Here immunoSEQ multiplex PCR was the method, and the copy in TCRdb shows in-frame clones only, minus some. The sample lists under 95,000 clones, approximately 80% occurring once. Sequences were obtained from peripheral blood. These receptors all stem from a man between 45 and 60 years old with acute or convalescent COVID-19. Each CDR3 is given with its conserved first and last residue. A D gene is named only where the DNA matches it firmly.

NA	TRBV11-2	TRBJ1-2	CASSLDWSLRRDYGYTF	TGTGCCAGCAGCTTAGATTGGTCCCTCCGCCGGGACTATGGCTACACCTTC
TRBD1	TRBV4-2	TRBJ1-1	CASSQAGTVFEAFF	TGTGCCAGCAGCCAAGCCGGGACAGTTTTTGAAGCTTTCTTT
TRBD1	TRBV7-3	TRBJ1-6	CASSLDRENSPLHF	TGTGCCAGCAGCTTAGACAGGGAAAATTCACCCCTCCACTTT
NA	TRBV10-3	TRBJ1-3	CAISASESSGNTIYF	TGTGCCATCAGTGCATCTGAGAGCTCTGGAAACACCATATATTTT
TRBD2	TRBV14	TRBJ2-7	CASSHAGGGEQYF	TGTGCCAGCAGCCATGCGGGGGGAGGCGAGCAGTACTTC
TRBD2	TRBV12-5	TRBJ2-1	CASGGSGSGNEQFF	TGTGCTAGTGGTGGAAGCGGGAGTGGGAATGAGCAGTTCTTC
TRBD1	TRBV30	TRBJ1-2	CAWISTGGYGYTF	TGTGCCTGGATATCAACAGGGGGCTATGGCTACACCTTC
TRBD1	TRBV29-1	TRBJ2-7	CSVERTGETYEQYF	TGCAGCGTTGAACGGACAGGGGAAACCTACGAGCAGTACTTC
TRBD1	TRBV20-1	TRBJ1-6	CSAIRTGEVHF	TGCAGTGCTATAAGGACAGGGGAGGTTCACTTT
NA	TRBV27	TRBJ2-1	CASSLYNEQFF	TGTGCCAGCAGCCTTTACAATGAGCAGTTCTTC
NA	TRBV18	TRBJ1-1	CASSPLATSNTEAFF	TGTGCCAGCTCACCACTCGCCACATCGAACACTGAAGCTTTCTTT
NA	TRBV5-6	TRBJ2-7	CASSLAIWSPRGEQYF	TGTGCCAGCAGCTTGGCCATTTGGTCCCCACGGGGGGAGCAGTACTTC
TRBD1	TRBV10-1	TRBJ1-2	CASSEPRQGDGYTF	TGCGCCAGCAGTGAGCCGCGACAGGGGGATGGCTACACCTTC
NA	TRBV27	TRBJ1-2	CASKRVGYGYTF	TGTGCCAGCAAGAGGGTGGGCTATGGCTACACCTTC
NA	TRBV30	TRBJ2-1	CACLETGTLNEQFF	TGTGCCTGCCTAGAAACCGGGACACTCAATGAGCAGTTCTTC
TRBD2	TRBV7-2	TRBJ2-7	CASSTRLAGFYEQYF	TGTGCCAGCAGCACCAGACTAGCGGGGTTCTACGAGCAGTACTTC